This is a list of T cell receptor beta chains from one sample in a study of OX40 agonist ivuxolimab in advanced cancers. The data were produced by immunoSEQ multiplex PCR, yet TCRdb's version contains in-frame clones alone and is incomplete. The repertoire consists of 50,000 to 60,000 clones, with about 79% occurring once and the leading ten covering about 1.6%. The material was CD4+ or CD8+ T cells sorted from blood, obtained in a trial of the OX40 agonist ivuxolimab. These receptors all come from an adult with an advanced solid tumor such as melanoma, head and neck, liver or kidney cancer. CDR3s include the opening cysteine and the closing phenylalanine or tryptophan. A D gene is named only where the DNA matches it firmly. Size is stated for part of the rows, as once, few or many counts, or as a class when the clone is expanded.

d_gene,j_gene,abundance,v_gene,CDR3aa,CDR3nt
TRBD1,TRBJ2-3,NA,TRBV6-6,CASSNSQGAPTDTQYF,TGTGCCAGCAGTAACAGCCAGGGGGCTCCCACAGATACGCAGTATTTT
NA,TRBJ2-3,once,TRBV30,CAWRLGATQYF,TGTGCCTGGAGATTGGGTGCTACGCAGTATTTT
NA,TRBJ2-2,NA,TRBV7-2,CASSLAGPPAGELFF,TGTGCCAGCAGCTTAGCGGGGCCCCCGGCCGGGGAGCTGTTTTTT
NA,TRBJ2-7,NA,TRBV7-9,CASSLKHGQYF,TGTGCCAGCAGCTTAAAACACGGCCAGTACTTC
NA,TRBJ1-5,few,TRBV19,CASSTRGGGGNQPQHF,TGTGCCAGTAGTACGCGGGGAGGTGGAGGTAATCAGCCCCAGCATTTT
NA,TRBJ1-3,few,TRBV18,CASSPRQGLGSGNTIYF,TGTGCCAGCTCACCACGTCAGGGGTTAGGCTCTGGAAACACCATATATTTT
NA,TRBJ2-1,once,TRBV9,CASSVGGSRSYNEQFF,TGTGCCAGCAGCGTAGGCGGATCCAGGAGCTACAATGAGCAGTTCTTC
NA,TRBJ2-7,NA,TRBV6-1,CASTPNPQGNHEQYF,TGTGCCAGTACTCCTAACCCCCAGGGTAACCACGAGCAGTACTTC
TRBD1,TRBJ2-5,NA,TRBV6-5,CASSRDRGLGETQYF,TGTGCCAGCAGTCGCGACAGGGGGCTGGGAGAGACCCAGTACTTC
NA,TRBJ2-2,NA,TRBV4-3,CASTPTLTGELFF,TGCGCCAGCACCCCGACCTTGACCGGGGAGCTGTTTTTT
TRBD2,TRBJ2-1,NA,TRBV6-4,CASSDSTRTSGSNEQFF,TGTGCCAGCAGTGACTCGACTCGGACTAGCGGATCCAATGAGCAGTTCTTC
NA,TRBJ2-5,once,TRBV20-1,CSARDNGPGYF,TGCAGTGCTAGAGATAACGGGCCCGGGTACTTC
NA,TRBJ2-3,few,TRBV25-1,CASSEYMQRTQYF,TGTGCCAGCAGTGAATATATGCAGCGCACGCAGTATTTT
TRBD2,TRBJ2-1,NA,TRBV7-2,CASRSMGAGGNEQFF,TGTGCCAGCCGCTCCATGGGAGCGGGGGGCAATGAGCAGTTCTTC
TRBD1,TRBJ2-6,NA,TRBV7-6,CASSYGTGLSGANVLTF,TGTGCCAGCAGCTACGGGACAGGGTTATCTGGGGCCAACGTCCTGACTTTC
NA,TRBJ1-1,many,TRBV5-6,CASSVGVITEAFF,TGTGCCAGCAGCGTAGGGGTTATCACTGAAGCTTTCTTT
TRBD2,TRBJ2-1,once,TRBV5-6,CASSLVAGAREQFF,TGTGCCAGCAGCTTGGTAGCGGGGGCCAGGGAGCAGTTCTTC
TRBD1,TRBJ1-1,NA,TRBV27,CASSPWTGGAEAFF,TGTGCCAGCAGTCCCTGGACAGGGGGGGCTGAAGCTTTCTTT
NA,TRBJ1-5,NA,TRBV19,CASEAVRGGLSNQPQHF,TGTGCCAGTGAGGCAGTTCGGGGCGGGCTTAGCAATCAGCCCCAGCATTTT
NA,TRBJ2-3,NA,TRBV5-1,CASRLLAGTDTQYF,TGCGCCAGCAGGTTATTAGCCGGCACAGATACGCAGTATTTT
NA,TRBJ2-1,NA,TRBV9,CASSVATLRGDEQFF,TGTGCCAGCAGCGTAGCTACCCTTAGGGGAGATGAGCAGTTCTTC
TRBD1,TRBJ2-3,NA,TRBV19,CASIGQGPVDTQYF,TGTGCCAGTATCGGACAGGGGCCTGTGGATACGCAGTATTTT
NA,TRBJ1-5,once,TRBV5-1,CASSVSGDLHQPQHF,TGCGCCAGCAGCGTGTCGGGGGATTTACATCAGCCCCAGCATTTT
NA,TRBJ1-5,NA,TRBV6-1,CASVHRDNQPQHF,TGTGCCAGCGTTCACAGGGACAATCAGCCCCAGCATTTT
TRBD2,TRBJ2-7,NA,TRBV19,CASRSGIEAYEQYF,TGTGCCAGTAGAAGCGGGATAGAGGCCTACGAGCAGTACTTC
NA,TRBJ2-5,NA,TRBV4-2,CASTKEAAAETQYF,TGTGCCAGCACCAAAGAGGCGGCAGCGGAGACCCAGTACTTC
NA,TRBJ2-2,NA,TRBV28,CASIRTANTGELFF,TGTGCCAGCATTCGGACTGCGAACACCGGGGAGCTGTTTTTT
NA,TRBJ1-1,NA,TRBV9,CASSPRTVNTEAFF,TGTGCCAGCAGCCCCCGGACAGTGAACACTGAAGCTTTCTTT
TRBD1,TRBJ2-7,NA,TRBV15,CATRKDRALPYEQYF,TGTGCCACCAGAAAAGACAGGGCTCTTCCCTACGAGCAGTACTTC
NA,TRBJ1-4,NA,TRBV7-9,CASSKGSTNEKLFF,TGTGCCAGCAGCAAAGGATCAACTAATGAAAAACTGTTTTTT
TRBD2,TRBJ2-1,NA,TRBV28,CASSPPLRTSTNEQFF,TGTGCCAGCAGTCCCCCTCTTAGGACTAGCACCAATGAGCAGTTCTTC
TRBD2,TRBJ2-3,NA,TRBV19,CASSTARLAGVLDTQYF,TGTGCCAGTAGTACCGCCCGACTAGCGGGAGTGTTAGATACGCAGTATTTT
NA,TRBJ1-1,once,TRBV6-6,CASGTGSYTEAFF,TGTGCCAGCGGTACGGGTTCGTACACTGAAGCTTTCTTT
TRBD1,TRBJ1-5,NA,TRBV7-2,CASSFGQGGQPQHF,TGTGCCAGCAGTTTCGGACAGGGCGGCCAGCCCCAGCATTTT
NA,TRBJ1-3,NA,TRBV5-6,CASSNGISGNTIYF,TGTGCCAGCAGCAACGGGATCTCTGGAAACACCATATATTTT
NA,TRBJ2-7,NA,TRBV12-2,CASRLRWTSGKTYEQYF,TGTGCAAGTCGCTTGCGGTGGACTAGCGGGAAAACGTACGAGCAGTACTTC
NA,TRBJ2-1,NA,TRBV11-3,CASSFSGTYNEQFF,TGTGCCAGCAGCTTTAGCGGAACCTACAATGAGCAGTTCTTC
NA,TRBJ2-7,NA,TRBV6-1,CAADISPYEQYF,TGTGCCGCGGACATCTCTCCCTACGAGCAGTACTTC
TRBD1,TRBJ1-4,NA,TRBV27,CASSLNRGQREKLFF,TGTGCCAGCAGTTTAAACAGGGGGCAGAGAGAAAAACTGTTTTTT
NA,TRBJ1-2,NA,TRBV30,CAWSAIPGRSIRYGYTF,TGTGCCTGGAGCGCTATCCCGGGACGCTCAATCCGCTATGGCTACACCTTC
NA,TRBJ2-3,NA,TRBV29-1,CSVEQEGPTQYF,TGCAGCGTTGAACAGGAAGGCCCTACGCAGTATTTT
TRBD1,TRBJ2-2,NA,TRBV14,CASSLSGTGATGELFF,TGTGCCAGCAGCCTATCCGGGACAGGAGCCACCGGGGAGCTGTTTTTT
TRBD1,TRBJ2-7,once,TRBV10-2,CATSRDRGYEQYF,TGCGCCACCTCTAGGGACAGGGGGTACGAGCAGTACTTC
TRBD1,TRBJ2-5,few,TRBV7-6,CASSLGAGGSETQYF,TGTGCCAGCAGCTTAGGTGCAGGGGGCAGTGAGACCCAGTACTTC
TRBD1,TRBJ2-7,few,TRBV6-6,CASRTRDRTYEQYF,TGTGCCAGCAGGACCCGGGACAGAACCTACGAGCAGTACTTC
NA,TRBJ2-7,few,TRBV11-3,CASSRPGLFSYEQYF,TGTGCCAGCAGCCGACCGGGACTCTTTTCCTACGAGCAGTACTTC
TRBD1,TRBJ1-4,NA,TRBV7-2,CASRTTPGQVPTNEKLFF,TGTGCCAGCAGGACGACCCCGGGACAGGTCCCAACTAATGAAAAACTGTTTTTT
NA,TRBJ1-3,few,TRBV30,CAWSVKGSGSGNTIYF,TGTGCCTGGAGTGTAAAGGGAAGCGGCTCTGGAAACACCATATATTTT